This T cell receptor beta chain appears in the sequencing data of a study of control samples from healthy donors and cancer patients. Germline-derived CDR1 and CDR2 are MNHEY and SVGEGT. The CDR3 runs 15 residues. V shed 4 bases and J 1 base; nucleotides not matched to a gene: 4. Clones were sequenced by immunoSEQ multiplex PCR, and TCRdb holds only the in-frame ones, with some missing. This table holds approximately 90,000 clones, approximately 93% found once. The receptor comes from a woman in her twenties or thirties in good health. The V and J genes are TRBV6-2 or TRBV6-3 and TRBJ1-5, with 7 bases that match TRBD1. Material for sequencing was blood. CDR3 DNA: TGTGCCAGCAGTTTCCCGGACAGGAGCAATCAGCCCCAGCATTTT. Protein: CASSFPDRSNQPQHF.